This T cell receptor (beta chain) came from a study of T-cell memory formation after mild COVID-19. MiXCR, run by TCRdb on the 5' RACE reads, gives a single entry per CDR3 protein. Of a few hundred thousand distinct CDR3 sequences in the sample, under 8.5% were seen once. This clonotype was counted only a few times. The origin of this receptor is a man aged 18 to 29 who had mild COVID-19 (a few samples of this study predate the infection). Cell type and time point are not known. Sequenced material: PBMCs or a T cell subset sorted from them (not recorded which).

The CDR3 protein is CASHAASGPGFREQYF. CDR3 sequence (DNA): TGTGCCAGCCACGCGGCTAGCGGGCCGGGGTTTCGAGAGCAGTACTTC. The chain couples TRBV6-2 or TRBV6-3 to TRBJ2-7; 8 bases agree with TRBD2. The CDR3 sequence is 16 residues long. The V gene's germline CDR1 is MNHEY and CDR2 SVGEGT. V was pared by 8 bases and J by 7 bases, with 19 bases of the junction left unmatched.